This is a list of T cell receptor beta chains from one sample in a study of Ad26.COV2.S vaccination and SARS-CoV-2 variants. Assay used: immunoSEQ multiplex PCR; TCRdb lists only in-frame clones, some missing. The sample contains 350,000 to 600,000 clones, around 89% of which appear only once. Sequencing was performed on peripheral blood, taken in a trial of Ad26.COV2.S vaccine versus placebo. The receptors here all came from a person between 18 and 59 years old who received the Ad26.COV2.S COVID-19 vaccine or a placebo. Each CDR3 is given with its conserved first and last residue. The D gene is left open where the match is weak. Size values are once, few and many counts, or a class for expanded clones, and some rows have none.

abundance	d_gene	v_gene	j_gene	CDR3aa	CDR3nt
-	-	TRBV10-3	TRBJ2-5	CAISEDSGYATQYF	TGTGCCATCAGTGAAGACAGTGGATATGCGACCCAGTACTTC
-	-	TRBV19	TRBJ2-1	CASSMGGHNEQFF	TGTGCCAGTAGTATGGGGGGGCACAATGAGCAGTTCTTC
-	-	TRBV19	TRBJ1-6	CASRRTEFNSPLHF	TGTGCCAGTAGGCGGACAGAATTCAATTCACCCCTCCACTTT
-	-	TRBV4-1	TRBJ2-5	CASSQVVQETQYF	TGCGCCAGCAGCCAGGTTGTACAAGAGACCCAGTACTTC
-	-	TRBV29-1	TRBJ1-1	CSVLWVTEAFF	TGCAGCGTTCTATGGGTGACTGAAGCTTTCTTT
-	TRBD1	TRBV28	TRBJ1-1	CASSGGQGRSRDTEAFF	TGTGCCAGCAGTGGAGGACAGGGGCGAAGTCGGGACACTGAAGCTTTCTTT
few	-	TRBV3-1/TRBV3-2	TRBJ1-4	CASSQVDEKLFF	TGTGCCAGCAGCCAAGTGGATGAAAAACTGTTTTTT
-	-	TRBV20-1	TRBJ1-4	CSAAVNENLFF	TGCAGTGCAGCTGTTAATGAAAATCTGTTTTTT
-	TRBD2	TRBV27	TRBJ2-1	CASSLLYGTSGSRYNEQFF	TGTGCCAGCAGTCTATTGTATGGGACTAGCGGGAGTCGGTACAATGAGCAGTTCTTC
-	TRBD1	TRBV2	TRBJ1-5	CATGGIGQPQHF	TGTGCGACAGGGGGTATCGGTCAGCCCCAGCATTTT
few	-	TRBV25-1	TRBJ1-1	CASSGLRMNTEAFF	TGTGCCAGCAGTGGCCTCCGGATGAACACTGAAGCTTTCTTT
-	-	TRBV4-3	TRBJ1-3	CASSQERQGNLAGNTIYF	TGCGCCAGCAGCCAAGAACGGCAGGGCAATCTGGCTGGAAACACCATATATTTT
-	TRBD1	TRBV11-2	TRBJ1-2	CASSLGQGYGYTF	TGTGCCAGCAGCTTAGGACAGGGGTATGGCTACACCTTC
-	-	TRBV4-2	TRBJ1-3	CASSHTTGTGNTIYF	TGTGCCAGCAGCCACACGACCGGGACTGGAAACACCATATATTTT
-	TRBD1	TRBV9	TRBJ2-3	CASSVGTGSTDTQYF	TGTGCCAGCAGCGTTGGGACAGGGAGCACAGATACGCAGTATTTT
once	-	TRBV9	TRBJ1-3	CASSTGHLGNTIYF	TGTGCCAGCAGCACGGGACACCTTGGAAACACCATATATTTT
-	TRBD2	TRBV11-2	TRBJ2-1	CASRSKRGSSYNEQFF	TGTGCCAGCAGGTCTAAGCGGGGGAGCTCCTACAATGAGCAGTTCTTC